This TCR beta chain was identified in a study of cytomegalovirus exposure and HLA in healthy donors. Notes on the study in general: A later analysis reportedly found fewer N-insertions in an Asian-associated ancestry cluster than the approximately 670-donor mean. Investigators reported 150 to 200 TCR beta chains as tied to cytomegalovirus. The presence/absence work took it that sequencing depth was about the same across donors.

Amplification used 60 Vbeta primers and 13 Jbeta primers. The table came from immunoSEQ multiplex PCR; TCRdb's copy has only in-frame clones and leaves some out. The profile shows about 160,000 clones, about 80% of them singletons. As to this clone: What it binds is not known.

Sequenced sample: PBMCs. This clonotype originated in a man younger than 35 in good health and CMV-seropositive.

The CDR3 loop reads CASGGVSNTEAFF. In nucleotides, the CDR3 is TGTGCCAGCGGGGGCGTATCTAACACTGAAGCTTTCTTT. V is TRBV11-2 and J is TRBJ1-1, with a possible D match to TRBD1 (6 bases). V lost 8 bases and J 2 bases, leaving 12 bases between the germline ends. The CDR3 runs 13 residues. CDR1 and CDR2 (germline): SGHAT, FQNNGV.